The clone carrying this T cell receptor beta chain was observed a handful of times. Its antigen is currently unknown. The data stem from a study of T-cell reconstitution after alpha-beta-depleted transplantation in children. The TCRbeta library incorporated unique molecular identifiers. One entry per CDR3 protein, called by TCRdb with MiXCR from the PCR reads. Of about 510,000 distinct CDR3 sequences in the sample, 9.5% to 12% were seen once. Points from the study as a whole: Surviving recipient T cells and thymic progenitors produced the high day-60 TCRbeta diversity seen in some patients. Expanded graft clones numbering several hundred reportedly gave rise to alpha-beta T cells about two months after transplant.

Trimming removed 2 bases from V and 11 bases from J; junction bases left unmatched: 7. The CDR3 consists of 13 residues. The V gene's germline CDR1 is KGHDR and CDR2 SFDVKD. The sequence was obtained from a female patient aged 2 to 10 who had a stem cell transplant for aplastic anemia, so the T cells may come from the graft donor. The sequences come from PBMCs, mostly from graft donor cells, collected 180 days after TCRalphabeta/CD19-depleted stem cell transplant. The chain employs TRBV24-1 and TRBJ1-1; 7 nucleotides align to TRBD1. CDR3 sequence: CATSDWTGGPAFF. The DNA for the CDR3 is TGTGCCACCAGTGATTGGACAGGCGGTCCCGCTTTCTTT.